This is a list of T cell receptor beta chains from one sample in a study of shared clonotypes between healthy human individuals. The table came from immunoSEQ multiplex PCR; TCRdb's copy has only in-frame clones and leaves some out. This sample yields 1,500,000 or so clones, of which approximately 98.5% are seen a single time; about 0.4% belongs to the top ten. The sequenced sample was naive CD4+ T cells sorted from blood. Receptors originate from a man between 25 and 39 years old in good health. CDR3s include the opening cysteine and the closing phenylalanine or tryptophan. The D gene is left open where the match is weak. For some rows the clone size is stated as once, few or many, or as a class when expanded; others skip it.

.	TRBV28	TRBD2	TRBJ2-3	CASSLPGLAGGKVDTQYF	TGTGCCAGCAGTTTACCGGGACTAGCGGGAGGAAAGGTAGATACGCAGTATTTT
.	TRBV5-1	.	TRBJ2-1	CASSLTVTGLGFNEQFF	TGCGCCAGCAGCTTGACCGTAACCGGGCTAGGGTTCAATGAGCAGTTCTTC
once	TRBV15	.	TRBJ1-4	CATSRGELEKLFF	TGTGCCACCAGCAGAGGGGAATTAGAAAAACTGTTTTTT
.	TRBV5-3	.	TRBJ2-1	CARRRATRRNEQFF	TGTGCCAGAAGGAGGGCAACCCGGCGGAATGAGCAGTTCTTC
.	TRBV5-1	.	TRBJ1-5	CASSSRGQPQHF	TGCGCCAGCAGCTCGAGGGGACAGCCCCAGCATTTT
.	TRBV5-1	.	TRBJ2-5	CASSLANRVGIETQYF	TGCGCCAGCAGCTTGGCCAACAGGGTCGGGATAGAGACCCAGTACTTC
few	TRBV2	.	TRBJ2-7	CASSVGGWDEQYF	TGTGCCAGCAGTGTCGGGGGTTGGGACGAGCAGTACTTC
once	TRBV5-6	TRBD2	TRBJ2-7	CASSPAGRGGYEQYF	TGTGCCAGCAGCCCCGCGGGGCGGGGAGGGTACGAGCAGTACTTC
once	TRBV11-2	.	TRBJ2-5	CASSFTGDGGETQYF	TGTGCCAGCAGCTTTACAGGGGATGGGGGGGAGACCCAGTACTTC
.	TRBV7-9	TRBD2	TRBJ2-1	CASSYSRGRADEQFF	TGTGCCAGCAGCTACTCCCGCGGGAGGGCCGATGAGCAGTTCTTC
.	TRBV10-3	TRBD1	TRBJ2-7	CAISEPRTGYNEQYF	TGTGCCATCAGTGAGCCAAGGACAGGGTACAACGAGCAGTACTTC
.	TRBV5-1	TRBD2	TRBJ2-1	CASSFPGLATNEQFF	TGCGCCAGCAGCTTTCCGGGACTAGCGACCAATGAGCAGTTCTTC
.	TRBV5-4	.	TRBJ2-7	CASSLAVTYEQYF	TGTGCCAGCAGCTTAGCGGTAACCTACGAGCAGTACTTC
.	TRBV13	TRBD1	TRBJ2-7	CASSSGQGAIEQYF	TGTGCCAGCAGCTCTGGACAGGGGGCAATCGAGCAGTACTTC
.	TRBV5-1	TRBD1	TRBJ2-7	CASSSNTGQGPKIPNYEQYF	TGCGCCAGCAGCTCCAATACCGGACAGGGTCCAAAAATACCAAACTACGAGCAGTACTTC
.	TRBV7-8	.	TRBJ2-7	CASSNPRGLMSYEQYF	TGTGCCAGCAGCAATCCTCGCGGACTCATGTCCTACGAGCAGTACTTC
.	TRBV5-1	.	TRBJ1-1	CASSLFGSGNTEAFF	TGCGCCAGCAGCTTATTCGGGTCAGGAAACACTGAAGCTTTCTTT
.	TRBV11-2	TRBD2	TRBJ2-5	CASSPLAGGPQETQYF	TGTGCCAGCAGCCCACTAGCGGGAGGACCACAAGAGACCCAGTACTTC
few	TRBV5-1	.	TRBJ2-2	CASSLDSNTGELFF	TGCGCCAGCAGCTTGGACAGCAACACCGGGGAGCTGTTTTTT
once	TRBV28	TRBD2	TRBJ2-2	CASSLAGANGELFF	TGTGCCAGCAGTTTAGCGGGAGCAAACGGGGAGCTGTTTTTT
.	TRBV28	.	TRBJ2-3	CASSFLQSGTDTQYF	TGTGCCAGCAGTTTCCTACAATCAGGTACAGATACGCAGTATTTT
.	TRBV12-5	TRBD1	TRBJ2-1	CASGLGDRVAEISDEQFF	TGTGCTAGTGGTTTGGGAGACAGGGTTGCCGAGATAAGCGATGAGCAGTTCTTC
.	TRBV5-5	TRBD1	TRBJ2-1	CASSLRDRGDNEQFF	TGTGCCAGCAGCTTGAGGGACAGGGGGGACAATGAGCAGTTCTTC
.	TRBV29-1	TRBD2	TRBJ2-1	CSVEESLTSGRAWNEQFF	TGCAGCGTTGAAGAGAGCCTTACTAGCGGGAGGGCGTGGAATGAGCAGTTCTTC
.	TRBV2	.	TRBJ2-7	CASKNSYEQYF	TGTGCCAGCAAGAACTCCTACGAGCAGTACTTC